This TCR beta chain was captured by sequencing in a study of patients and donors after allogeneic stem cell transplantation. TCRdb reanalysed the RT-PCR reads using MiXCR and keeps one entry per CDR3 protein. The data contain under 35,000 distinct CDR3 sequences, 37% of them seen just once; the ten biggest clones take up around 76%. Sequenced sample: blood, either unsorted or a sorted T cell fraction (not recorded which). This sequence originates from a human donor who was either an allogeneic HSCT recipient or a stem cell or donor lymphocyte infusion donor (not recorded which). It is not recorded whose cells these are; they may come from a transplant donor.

CDR3 residues: CSAFNPDRPDTQYF. In nucleotides, the CDR3 is TGCAGCGCCTTCAACCCAGACAGACCAGATACGCAGTATTTT. The genes are TRBV29-1 and TRBJ2-3; D perhaps matches TRBD1 (5 bases). CDR1 is SQVTM, CDR2 ANQGSEA, per germline. This CDR3 is 14 amino acids long. V shed 7 bases and J shed 4 bases, with 18 bases lying between them.